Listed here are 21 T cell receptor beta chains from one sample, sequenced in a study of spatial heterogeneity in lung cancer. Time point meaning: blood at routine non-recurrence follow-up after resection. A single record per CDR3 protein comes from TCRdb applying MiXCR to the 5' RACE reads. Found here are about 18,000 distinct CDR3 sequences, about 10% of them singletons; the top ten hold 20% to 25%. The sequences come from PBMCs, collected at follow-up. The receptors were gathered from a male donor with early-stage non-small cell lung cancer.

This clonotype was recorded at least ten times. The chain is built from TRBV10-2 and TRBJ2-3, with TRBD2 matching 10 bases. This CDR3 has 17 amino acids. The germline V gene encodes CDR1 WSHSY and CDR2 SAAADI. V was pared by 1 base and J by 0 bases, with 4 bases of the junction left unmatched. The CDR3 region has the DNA TGCGCCAGCAGTGAGTTAGCGGGAGGCTCTAGCACAGATACGCAGTATTTT. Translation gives CASSELAGGSSTDTQYF.

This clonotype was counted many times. CDR3 DNA sequence: TGTGCCAGCAGTTTAATGGGGAGGACAGATACGCAGTATTTT. This gives the protein CASSLMGRTDTQYF. This chain uses TRBV12-3 or TRBV12-4 with TRBJ2-3; tentatively, D is TRBD2 (6 bases). V shed 2 bases and J shed 3 bases, with 9 bases lying between them. The CDR3 extends over 14 amino acids.

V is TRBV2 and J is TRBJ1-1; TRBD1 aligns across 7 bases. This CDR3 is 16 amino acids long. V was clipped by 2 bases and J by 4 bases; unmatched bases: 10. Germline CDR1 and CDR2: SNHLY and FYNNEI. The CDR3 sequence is CASSETLTGFFTEAFF. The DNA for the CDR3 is TGTGCCAGCAGTGAAACATTGACAGGGTTTTTCACTGAAGCTTTCTTT.

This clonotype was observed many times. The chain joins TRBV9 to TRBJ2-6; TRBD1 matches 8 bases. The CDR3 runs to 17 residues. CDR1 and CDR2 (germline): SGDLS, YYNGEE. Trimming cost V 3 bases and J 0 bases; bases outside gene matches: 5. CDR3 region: CASSEGQVYSGANVLTF. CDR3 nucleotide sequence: TGTGCCAGCAGCGAGGGACAGGTGTACTCTGGGGCCAACGTCCTGACTTTC.

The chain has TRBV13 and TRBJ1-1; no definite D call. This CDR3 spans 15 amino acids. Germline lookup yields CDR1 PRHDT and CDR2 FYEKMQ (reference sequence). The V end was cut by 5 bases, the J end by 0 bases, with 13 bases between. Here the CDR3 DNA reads TGTGCCAGCAGCGGCCTGGGTGGACTGAACACTGAAGCTTTCTTT. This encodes CASSGLGGLNTEAFF.

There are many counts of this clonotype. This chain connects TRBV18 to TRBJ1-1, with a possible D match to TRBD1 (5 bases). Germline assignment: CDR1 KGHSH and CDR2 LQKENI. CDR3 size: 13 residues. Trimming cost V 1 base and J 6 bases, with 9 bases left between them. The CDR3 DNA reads TGTGCCAGCTCACCACGGGGGACGGCTGAAGCTTTCTTT. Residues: CASSPRGTAEAFF. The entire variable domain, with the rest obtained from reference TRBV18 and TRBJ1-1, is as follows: NAGVMQNPRHLVRRRGQEARLRCSPMKGHSHVYWYRQLPEEGLKFMVYLQKENIIDESGMPKERFSAEFPKEGPSILRIQQVVRGDSAAYFCASSPRGTAEAFFGQGTRLTVV.

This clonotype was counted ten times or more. In nucleotides, the CDR3 is TGTGCCAGCAGTGAAGGGGGGCGCGTCACAGATACGCAGTATTTT. It yields the protein CASSEGGRVTDTQYF. The J gene is TRBJ2-3, the V gene TRBV6-4; D could derive from TRBD1 or TRBD2 (6 bases each). V was pared by 3 bases and J by 2 bases, with 12 bases between. The CDR3 is 15 residues long. Germline V lookup: CDR1 MRHNA, CDR2 SNTAGT.

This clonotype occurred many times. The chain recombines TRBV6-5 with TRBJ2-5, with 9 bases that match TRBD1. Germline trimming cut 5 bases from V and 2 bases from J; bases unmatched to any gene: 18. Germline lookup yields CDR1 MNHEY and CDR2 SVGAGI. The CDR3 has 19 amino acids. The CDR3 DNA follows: TGTGCCAGCAGTCCGACGGGTTGGGGACAGGGAAGGGATCAAGAGACCCAGTACTTC. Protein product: CASSPTGWGQGRDQETQYF.

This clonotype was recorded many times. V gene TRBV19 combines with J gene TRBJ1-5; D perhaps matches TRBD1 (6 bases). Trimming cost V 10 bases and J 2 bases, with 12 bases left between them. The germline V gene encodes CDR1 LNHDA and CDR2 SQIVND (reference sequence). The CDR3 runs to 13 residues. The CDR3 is CATGQSRNQPQHF. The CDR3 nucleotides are TGTGCCACTGGACAGTCTCGCAATCAGCCCCAGCATTTT.

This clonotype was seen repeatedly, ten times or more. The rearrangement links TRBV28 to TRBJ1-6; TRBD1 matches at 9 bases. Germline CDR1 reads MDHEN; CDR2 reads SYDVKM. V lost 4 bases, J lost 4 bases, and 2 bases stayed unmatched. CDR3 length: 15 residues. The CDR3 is CASSSGQGYNSPLHF. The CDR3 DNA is TGTGCCAGCAGTTCCGGACAGGGGTATAATTCACCCCTCCACTTT.

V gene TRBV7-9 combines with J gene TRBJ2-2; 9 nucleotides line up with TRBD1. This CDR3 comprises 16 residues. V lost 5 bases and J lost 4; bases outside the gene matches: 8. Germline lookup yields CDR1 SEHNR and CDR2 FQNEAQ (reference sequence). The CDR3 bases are TGTGCCAGCAGCAAGAGGACAGGGGACCCCACCGGGGAGCTGTTTTTT. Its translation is CASSKRTGDPTGELFF.

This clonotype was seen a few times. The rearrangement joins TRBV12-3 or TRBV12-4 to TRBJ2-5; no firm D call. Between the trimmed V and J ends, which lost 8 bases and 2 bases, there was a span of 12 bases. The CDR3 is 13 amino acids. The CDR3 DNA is TGTGCCAGCGCGCCGGGCCCTCAAGAGACCCAGTACTTC. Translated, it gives CASAPGPQETQYF.

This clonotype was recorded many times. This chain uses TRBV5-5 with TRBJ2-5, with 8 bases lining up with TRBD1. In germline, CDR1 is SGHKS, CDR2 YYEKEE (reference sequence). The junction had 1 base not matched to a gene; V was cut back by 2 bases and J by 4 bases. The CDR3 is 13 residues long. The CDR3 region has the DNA TGTGCCAGCAGCTTTACAGGGGGAGAGACCCAGTACTTC. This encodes CASSFTGGETQYF.

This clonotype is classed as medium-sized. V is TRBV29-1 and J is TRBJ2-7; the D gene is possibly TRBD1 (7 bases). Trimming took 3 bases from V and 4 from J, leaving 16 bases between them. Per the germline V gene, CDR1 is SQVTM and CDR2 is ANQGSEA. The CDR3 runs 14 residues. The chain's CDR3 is CSVDRDRGGYEQYF. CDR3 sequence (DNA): TGCAGCGTTGATCGGGACAGAGGAGGGTACGAGCAGTACTTC.

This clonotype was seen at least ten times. The CDR3 bases are TGTGCCAGCAGTTTTTCCCCTCCAGGGTTCCCTAGCACAGATACGCAGTATTTT. Amino acids: CASSFSPPGFPSTDTQYF. The V and J genes are TRBV27 and TRBJ2-3; D perhaps matches TRBD1 (5 bases). V dropped 3 bases and J dropped 0 bases, with 19 bases sitting between them. The germline CDR1 and CDR2 sequences are MNHEY and SMNVEV (reference sequence). The CDR3 runs to 18 residues.

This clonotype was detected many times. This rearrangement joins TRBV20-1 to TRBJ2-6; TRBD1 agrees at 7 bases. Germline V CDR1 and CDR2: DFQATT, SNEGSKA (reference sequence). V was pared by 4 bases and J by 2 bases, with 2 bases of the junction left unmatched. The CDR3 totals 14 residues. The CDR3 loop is CSATDRAGANVLTF. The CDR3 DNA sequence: TGCAGTGCTACAGACAGGGCTGGGGCCAACGTCCTGACTTTC.

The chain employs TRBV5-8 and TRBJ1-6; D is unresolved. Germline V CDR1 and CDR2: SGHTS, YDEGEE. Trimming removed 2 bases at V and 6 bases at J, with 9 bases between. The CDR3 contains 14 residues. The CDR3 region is CASSFPGLNSPLHF. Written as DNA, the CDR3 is TGTGCCAGCAGCTTCCCGGGTCTTAATTCACCCCTCCACTTT.

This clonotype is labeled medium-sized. The CDR3 region is CAWSAGTGLHEQYF. CDR3 bases: TGTGCCTGGAGTGCCGGGACAGGTCTCCACGAGCAGTACTTC. This chain uses TRBV30 with TRBJ2-7; 8 nucleotides agree with TRBD1. The CDR3 has 14 residues. The trim removed 1 base at V and 5 bases at J, leaving 7 bases unmatched. Germline values: CDR1 GTSNPN, CDR2 SVGIG (reference sequence).

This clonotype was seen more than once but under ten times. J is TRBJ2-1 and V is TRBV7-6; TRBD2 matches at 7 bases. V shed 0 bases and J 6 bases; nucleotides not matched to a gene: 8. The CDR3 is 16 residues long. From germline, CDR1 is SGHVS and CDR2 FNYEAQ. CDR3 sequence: CASSLAAASGRNEQFF. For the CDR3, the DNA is TGTGCCAGCAGCTTAGCGGCGGCTAGCGGTCGCAATGAGCAGTTCTTC.

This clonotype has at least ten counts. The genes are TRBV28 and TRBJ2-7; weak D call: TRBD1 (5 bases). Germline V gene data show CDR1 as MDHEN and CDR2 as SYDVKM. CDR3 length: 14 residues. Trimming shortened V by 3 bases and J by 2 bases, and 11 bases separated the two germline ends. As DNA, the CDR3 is TGTGCCAGCAGTTTCAGGGTCTTGACCTACGAGCAGTACTTC. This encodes CASSFRVLTYEQYF.

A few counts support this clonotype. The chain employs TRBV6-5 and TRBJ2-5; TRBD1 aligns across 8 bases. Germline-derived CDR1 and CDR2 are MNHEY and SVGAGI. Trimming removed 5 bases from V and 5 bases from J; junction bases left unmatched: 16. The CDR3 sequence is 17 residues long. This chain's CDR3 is CASSPRGVQGAVETQYF. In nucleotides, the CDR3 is TGTGCCAGCAGTCCTCGGGGCGTGCAGGGGGCGGTGGAGACCCAGTACTTC.